This T cell receptor beta chain was recorded in a study of regulatory T cells in long-lasting Graves disease. Study-wide results and caveats: The study found TRBV28, TRBJ1-2 and TRBJ2-5 favored in persistent disease. Reduced TCR diversity was observed in persistent Graves' patients versus newly diagnosed patients.

The germline V gene has CDR1 MGHRA and CDR2 YSYEKL. V dropped 0 bases and J dropped 4 bases, with 13 bases sitting between them. The CDR3 covers 16 residues. Time point of the sample: persistent/refractory GD, antithyroid drugs over 5 years with positive TRAb. PBMC-extracted RNA yielded the TCR library. The authors drew patients from an endocrinology department in Xi'an, China. In the case of this clonotype: Its antigen is still unknown.

iRepertoire HTBI primers and Arm-PCR of CDR3 regions built TCR beta libraries. TCRdb re-derived calls from the multiplex PCR reads in MiXCR, one entry per CDR3 protein. The table has roughly 300,000 distinct CDR3 sequences, 20% to 25% seen once; the top ten hold more than 55%. The sequenced sample was peripheral blood mononuclear cells (PBMCs), obtained when the disease was refractory, from a patient treated with antithyroid drugs. The chain uses TRBV4-1 and TRBJ1-5, with D unresolved. This clonotype was obtained from a female donor with Graves disease. The CDR3 protein is CASSQEGKGINQPQHF. The CDR3 DNA reads TGCGCCAGCAGCCAAGAAGGAAAGGGTATTAATCAGCCCCAGCATTTT.